Each of the 7 T cell receptor beta chains below was sequenced from the same sample in a study of blood T cells in healthy people across ages. Using a J-beta primer mix together with a sample-barcoded 5' primer, a second PCR was run for roughly 6 to 12 cycles. TCRdb passed the 5' RACE reads through MiXCR, listing each CDR3 protein once. The sample holds some 730,000 distinct CDR3 sequences, around a fifth seen once. The sample taken for sequencing was blood. These TCRs come from a man aged 65 to 79 in good health.

This chain links TRBV5-1 with TRBJ1-2; D is unclear. Per the germline V gene, CDR1 is SGHRS and CDR2 is YFSETQ. V lost 2 bases and J lost 1, with 12 bases in between. This CDR3 spans 15 amino acids. For the CDR3, the DNA is TGCGCCAGCAGCTTTCAGGCGAGAGATAACTATGGCTACACCTTC. This sequence encodes CASSFQARDNYGYTF.

The chain is built from TRBV5-1 and TRBJ1-5; 7 bases align to TRBD1. The germline CDR1 and CDR2 sequences are SGHRS and YFSETQ. The ends lost 2 bases at V and 4 bases at J; junction bases unmatched: 6. The CDR3 length is 15 residues. As DNA, the CDR3 is TGCGCCAGCAGCTTAGAGGGGGCCCTTAATCAGCCCCAGCATTTT. Its protein product is CASSLEGALNQPQHF.

This clonotype turned up a few times. The V call is TRBV21-1, the J call TRBJ2-5; the table's D call, TRBD1, was not checked against the DNA. TRBV21-1 is classified as a pseudogene. There are 19 residues in the CDR3. The CDR3 bases are TGTGCCAGCAGCACCCCCGGGACAGGGGGCGCGGGTACGCAAGAGACCCAGTACTTC. Translating it yields CASSTPGTGGAGTQETQYF.

The chain couples TRBV7-9 to TRBJ1-1; D not resolved. The length of the CDR3 is 14 residues. The V end was cut by 2 bases, the J end by 4 bases, with 11 bases between. CDR1 and CDR2 from the germline V gene are SEHNR and FQNEAQ (reference sequence). CDR3: CASSLSGRATEAFF. The CDR3 nucleotides are TGTGCCAGCAGCTTAAGTGGCCGGGCCACTGAAGCTTTCTTT.

The chain links TRBV7-2 to TRBJ2-5, with unresolved D. The CDR3 length is 14 residues. The ends were cut back, 1 base at V and 5 bases at J, with 11 bases in the middle. CDR1 and CDR2 (germline): SGHTA, FQGNSA. This CDR3 reads CASSLVLVRETQYF. The CDR3 DNA sequence: TGTGCCAGCAGCTTAGTTCTAGTCAGGGAGACCCAGTACTTC.

V gene TRBV12-3 or TRBV12-4 combines with J gene TRBJ1-1; possibly TRBD1 for D (5 bases). The ends were cut back, 3 bases at V and 2 bases at J, with 10 bases in the middle. The CDR3 spans 14 residues. CDR3 DNA: TGTGCCAGCAGTTTTAACAGGAAAAACACTGAAGCTTTCTTT. It encodes CASSFNRKNTEAFF.

V gene TRBV19 combines with J gene TRBJ2-3, with D maybe TRBD1 (5 bases). The CDR3 loop spans 15 amino acids. The ends were cut back, 0 bases at V and 6 bases at J, with 13 bases in the middle. Germline-derived CDR1 and CDR2 are LNHDA and SQIVND (reference sequence). The CDR3 here is CASSIDGSGADTQYF. Here the CDR3 DNA reads TGTGCCAGTAGTATAGATGGTTCTGGGGCCGATACGCAGTATTTT.